This T cell receptor beta chain was found in a study of blood T cells in healthy people across ages. Study-wide context: Roughly one uniquely barcoded beta molecule per two T cells was captured.

Germline CDR1 reads MNHEY; CDR2 reads SVGAGI. This CDR3 contains 13 residues. Collection of around 9.3 milliliters of peripheral blood was performed for each donor. Study-level points and caveats: Samples with more naive T cells showed higher observed beta diversity.

PCR was performed a second time for about 7 to 12 cycles using a sample-barcoded 5' primer and a J-beta primer mix. TCRdb itself ran the 5' RACE reads through MiXCR, one entry per CDR3 protein. Altogether hundreds of thousands of distinct CDR3 sequences are present, 25% to 30% being singletons, with the ten largest covering 17%. This clonotype was detected once. Antigen specificity is unknown. Since a much larger clone is just one base distant, this may be a read error. The receptor's source is a woman of 80 years or more in good health. Sample: blood. The chain combines TRBV6-5 with TRBJ1-1; tentative D call: TRBD1 (5 bases). CDR3 amino acids: CACRVGGKPEAFF. In DNA form, the CDR3 reads TGTGCCTGCAGGGTCGGGGGGAAACCTGAAGCTTTCTTT.